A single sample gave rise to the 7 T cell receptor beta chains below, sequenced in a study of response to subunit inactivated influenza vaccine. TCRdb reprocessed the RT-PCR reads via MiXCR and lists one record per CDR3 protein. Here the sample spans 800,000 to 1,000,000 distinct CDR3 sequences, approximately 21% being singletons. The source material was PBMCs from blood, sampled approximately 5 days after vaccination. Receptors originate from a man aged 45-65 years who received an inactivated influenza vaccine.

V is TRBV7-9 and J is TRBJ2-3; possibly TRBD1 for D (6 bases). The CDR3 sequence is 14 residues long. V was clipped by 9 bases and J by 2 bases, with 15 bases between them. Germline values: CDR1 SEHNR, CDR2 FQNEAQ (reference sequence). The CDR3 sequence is CARGGGGNTDTQYF. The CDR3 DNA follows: TGTGCCAGAGGGGGTGGGGGAAACACAGATACGCAGTATTTT.

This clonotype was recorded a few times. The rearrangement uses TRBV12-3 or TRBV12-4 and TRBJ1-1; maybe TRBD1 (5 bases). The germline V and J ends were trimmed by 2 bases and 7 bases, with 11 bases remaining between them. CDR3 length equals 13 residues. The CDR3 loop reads CASSLTRGVEAFF. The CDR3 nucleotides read TGTGCCAGCAGTTTAACTCGGGGCGTTGAAGCTTTCTTT.

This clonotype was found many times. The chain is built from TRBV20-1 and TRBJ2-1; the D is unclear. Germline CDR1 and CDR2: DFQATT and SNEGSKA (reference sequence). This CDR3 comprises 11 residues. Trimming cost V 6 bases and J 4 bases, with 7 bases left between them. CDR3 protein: CSAILYNEQFF. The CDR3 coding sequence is TGCAGTGCGATACTGTACAATGAGCAGTTCTTC.

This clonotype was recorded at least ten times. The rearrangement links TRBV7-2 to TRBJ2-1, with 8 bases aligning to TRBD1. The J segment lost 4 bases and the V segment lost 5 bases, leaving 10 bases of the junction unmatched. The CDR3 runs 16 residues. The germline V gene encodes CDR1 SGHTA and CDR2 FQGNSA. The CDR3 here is CASSVSGTGRYNEQFF. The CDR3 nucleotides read TGTGCCAGCAGCGTATCCGGGACAGGTAGATACAATGAGCAGTTCTTC.

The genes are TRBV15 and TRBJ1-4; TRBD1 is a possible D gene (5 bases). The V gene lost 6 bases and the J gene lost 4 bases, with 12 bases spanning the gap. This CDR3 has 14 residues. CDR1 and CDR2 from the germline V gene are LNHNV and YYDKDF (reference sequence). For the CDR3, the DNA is TGTGCCACCAGTCCGGGGGGGAGTAATGAAAAACTGTTTTTT. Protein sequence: CATSPGGSNEKLFF.

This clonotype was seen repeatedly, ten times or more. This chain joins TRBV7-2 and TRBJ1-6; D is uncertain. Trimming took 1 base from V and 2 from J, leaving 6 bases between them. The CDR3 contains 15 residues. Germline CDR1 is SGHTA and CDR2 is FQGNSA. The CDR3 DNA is TGTGCCAGCAGCTTAGATAAGGCCTATAATTCACCCCTCCACTTT. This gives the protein CASSLDKAYNSPLHF.

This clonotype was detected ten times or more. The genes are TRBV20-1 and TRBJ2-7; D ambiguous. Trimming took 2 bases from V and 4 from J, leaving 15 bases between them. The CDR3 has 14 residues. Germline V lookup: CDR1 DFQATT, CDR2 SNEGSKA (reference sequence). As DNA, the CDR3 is TGCAGTGCTAGACCCCGGGTATCGGAATACGAGCAGTACTTC. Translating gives CSARPRVSEYEQYF.